This T cell receptor beta chain was captured in a study of OX40 agonist ivuxolimab in advanced cancers. Findings and caveats of the study: Certain nonresponders likewise exhibited a low normalized T-cell clonal expansion.

CDR1 SGHDT and CDR2 YYEEEE come from the germline V gene. This CDR3 region has 17 residues. With V trimmed by 1 base and J by 0 bases, 8 bases remained unmatched. Remarks on this clone: Its matching antigen is unknown.

Data came from immunoSEQ multiplex PCR; TCRdb stores just in-frame clones and leaves some out. The repertoire holds just under 85,000 clones, about four fifths seen once, with about 7% in the top ten. Here the sequenced sample was CD4+ or CD8+ T cells sorted from blood, taken in a trial of the OX40 agonist ivuxolimab. The sequence was collected from an adult with an advanced solid tumor such as melanoma, head and neck, liver or kidney cancer. The V call is TRBV5-6, the J call TRBJ1-2; TRBD1 matches 8 bases. CDR3 residues: CASSLSLTGAANYGYTF. The CDR3, as DNA: TGTGCCAGCAGCTTGAGCTTGACAGGGGCTGCTAACTATGGCTACACCTTC.